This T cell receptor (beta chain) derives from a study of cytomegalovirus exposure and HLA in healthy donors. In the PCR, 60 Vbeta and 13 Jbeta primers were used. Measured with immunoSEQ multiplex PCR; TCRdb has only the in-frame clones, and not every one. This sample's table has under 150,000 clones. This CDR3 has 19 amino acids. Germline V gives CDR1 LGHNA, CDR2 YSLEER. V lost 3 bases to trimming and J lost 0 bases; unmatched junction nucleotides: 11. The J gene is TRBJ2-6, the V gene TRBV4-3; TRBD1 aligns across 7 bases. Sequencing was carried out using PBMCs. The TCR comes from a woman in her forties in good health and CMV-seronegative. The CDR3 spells CASSQRTGLTFSGANVLTF. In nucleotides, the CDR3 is TGCGCCAGCAGCCAGCGGACAGGCCTAACCTTCTCTGGGGCCAACGTCCTGACTTTC.